Presented here are 24 T cell receptor beta chains from one specimen sequenced in a study of T cell responses to AZD1222 COVID-19 vaccine (dated by TCRdb to the early 2020s). The time point label for this specimen denotes: about 28 days (+/-7) after the second vaccine dose. The library was made by the immunoSEQ multiplex PCR assay. The source is immuneACCESS, and TCRdb retained only in-frame sequences with V and J called. Part of the clones is not carried over; for the studies checked, unresolved V genes explain less than half of this, and the remainder is unexplained. Present in this sample are roughly 98,000 clones, 84% of which were seen just once. More than 13% of the sample is taken by the ten largest. Here the sequenced sample was peripheral blood, taken 28 days after the second AZD1222 dose. The receptors stem from an adult who received the AZD1222 COVID-19 vaccine.

The J gene is TRBJ2-4, the V gene TRBV2; D might be TRBD1 (5 bases). Germline assignment: CDR1 SNHLY and CDR2 FYNNEI. V lost 2 bases, J lost 8 bases, and 13 bases lay in between. The CDR3 consists of 14 residues. The chain's CDR3 is CASSESGNGYIQYF. The CDR3 coding sequence is TGTGCCAGCAGTGAATCAGGGAACGGTTACATTCAGTACTTC.

This rearrangement joins TRBV30 to TRBJ2-7; D remains unclear. The CDR3 totals 11 residues. V lost 1 base, J lost 3 bases, and 4 bases lay in between. Looked up from germline, CDR1 is GTSNPN and CDR2 is SVGIG (reference sequence). The DNA of the CDR3 is TGTGCCTGGAGTGCCCTCTACGAGCAGTACTTC. Protein: CAWSALYEQYF.

This chain joins TRBV6-5 and TRBJ1-3, with D possibly matching TRBD1 (6 bases). In germline, CDR1 is MNHEY, CDR2 SVGAGI. V lost 6 bases and J 8 bases, leaving 17 bases between the germline ends. The CDR3 extends over 14 amino acids. The CDR3 is CASRLSQGWDTIYF. CDR3 DNA sequence: TGTGCCAGCAGGCTCTCACAGGGCTGGGACACCATATATTTT.

This chain uses TRBV19 with TRBJ2-2; D unclear. Germline V gene lookup returns CDR1 LNHDA and CDR2 SQIVND (reference sequence). The CDR3 runs to 15 residues. The V end was cut by 5 bases, the J end by 5 bases, with 15 bases between. The DNA of the CDR3 is TGTGCCAGTAGTCGAGATGCTAGTAATACCGGGGAGCTGTTTTTT. Translating it yields CASSRDASNTGELFF.

V and J are TRBV6-5 and TRBJ1-1; TRBD1 agrees at 7 bases. Trimming at V came to 4 bases and at J to 5 bases, leaving 10 bases not matched to a gene. This CDR3 spans 15 amino acids. From germline, CDR1 is MNHEY and CDR2 SVGAGI. The CDR3 region is CASSSRGDIATEAFF. The CDR3 DNA reads as TGTGCCAGCAGTTCCAGGGGGGACATTGCGACTGAAGCTTTCTTT.

The rearrangement uses TRBV27 and TRBJ2-2; 9 bases are a match to TRBD1. The CDR3 extends over 16 amino acids. Germline lookup yields CDR1 MNHEY and CDR2 SMNVEV (reference sequence). Trimming removed 0 bases from V and 6 bases from J; junction bases left unmatched: 5. CDR3 DNA: TGTGCCAGCAGTTTATCGGACAGGGGAGGCGCCGGGGAGCTGTTTTTT. As protein: CASSLSDRGGAGELFF.

The chain joins TRBV7-9 to TRBJ2-2; TRBD1 agrees at 8 bases. Germline V CDR1 and CDR2: SEHNR, FQNEAQ (reference sequence). Trimming removed 5 bases from V and 8 bases from J; junction bases left unmatched: 22. The CDR3 covers 19 residues. CDR3 loop: CASSPNLGRQGTRRGELFF. The CDR3 bases are TGTGCCAGCAGCCCTAACCTAGGACGACAGGGGACCCGAAGAGGGGAGCTGTTTTTT.

The gene calls are TRBV7-2 and TRBJ2-5; the D gene is possibly TRBD1 (6 bases). Trimming cost V 5 bases and J 5 bases, with 15 bases left between them. CDR3 length: 14 residues. Germline CDR1 reads SGHTA; CDR2 reads FQGNSA. The CDR3 nucleotides read TGTGCCAGCAGCAGGGGCAGGGGATGGGAGACCCAGTACTTC. Translation gives CASSRGRGWETQYF.

The chain joins TRBV2 to TRBJ1-3, with a tentative D call TRBD1 (6 bases). Trimming cost V 6 bases and J 4 bases, with 16 bases left between them. The length of the CDR3 is 15 residues. Germline lookup yields CDR1 SNHLY and CDR2 FYNNEI. In DNA, the CDR3 is TGTGCCAGCAGGATGGACAGCAATATAGGAAACACCATATATTTT. It codes for CASRMDSNIGNTIYF.

The chain joins TRBV7-9 to TRBJ1-1, with D perhaps TRBD1 (6 bases). Trimming took 5 bases from V and 0 from J, leaving 10 bases between them. This CDR3 region has 14 residues. Per germline, CDR1 SEHNR and CDR2 FQNEAQ (reference sequence). Here the CDR3 reads CASSLGQVNTEAFF. The CDR3 DNA is TGTGCCAGCAGCCTGGGACAAGTGAACACTGAAGCTTTCTTT.

The V call is TRBV27, the J call TRBJ2-3; the D gene is possibly TRBD2 (5 bases). Germline lookup yields CDR1 MNHEY and CDR2 SMNVEV (reference sequence). This CDR3 has 14 residues. V lost 2 bases and J 6 bases, leaving 12 bases between the germline ends. In DNA, the CDR3 is TGTGCCAGCAGTTTAACGGGGTCGGGGGATACGCAGTATTTT. It translates to CASSLTGSGDTQYF.

This clone came up once. The chain joins TRBV10-3 to TRBJ1-1, with unresolved D. Germline assignment: CDR1 ENHRY and CDR2 SYGVKD. Trimming pared 0 bases from V and 0 bases from J, leaving 5 bases between. The CDR3 is made up of 14 amino acids. CDR3 in amino acids: CAISESAVNTEAFF. Here the CDR3 DNA reads TGTGCCATCAGTGAGTCGGCGGTGAACACTGAAGCTTTCTTT.

This chain joins TRBV7-3 and TRBJ2-2; D remains unclear. The germline V gene encodes CDR1 SGHTA and CDR2 FQGTGA. This CDR3 comprises 14 residues. V lost 2 bases, J lost 3 bases, and 7 bases lay in between. CDR3 in DNA: TGTGCCAGCAGCTTAGAACCTTACACCGGGGAGCTGTTTTTT. Protein sequence: CASSLEPYTGELFF.

The rearrangement uses TRBV11-1 and TRBJ2-1, with 8 bases identical to TRBD1. The CDR3 consists of 15 residues. The germline V gene encodes CDR1 SGHAT and CDR2 FQDESV (reference sequence). V shed 5 bases, J shed 2 bases, and the junction held 5 bases outside the gene matches. CDR3 protein: CASSPSTGAYNEQFF. The DNA of the CDR3 is TGTGCCAGCAGCCCATCGACAGGGGCCTACAATGAGCAGTTCTTC. Filled out from reference TRBV11-1 and TRBJ2-1, the complete variable domain reads EAEVAQSPRYKITEKSQAVAFWCDPISGHATLYWYRQILGQGPELLVQFQDESVVDDSQLPKDRFSAERLKGVDSTLKIQPAELGDSAMYLCASSPSTGAYNEQFFGPGTRLTVL.

The V call is TRBV3-1 (or the pseudogene TRBV3-2), the J call TRBJ2-7; D may match TRBD1 or TRBD2 (5 bases each). Germline CDR1 LGHDT, CDR2 YNNKEL (reference sequence). V was clipped by 0 bases and J by 1 base, with 22 bases between them. The CDR3 extends over 19 amino acids. The CDR3 nucleotides are TGTGCCAGCAGCCAAGATCCCAAGGGGCGTGGGCGCGGGTCCTACGAGCAGTACTTC. Protein: CASSQDPKGRGRGSYEQYF.

Notes on this clone: Additional DNA sequences in this sample encode the identical CDR3. The chain is built from TRBV7-3 and TRBJ2-2; no definite D call. Germline-derived CDR1 and CDR2 are SGHTA and FQGTGA. V dropped 4 bases and J dropped 4 bases, with 7 bases sitting between them. The CDR3 spans 13 residues. CDR3: CASSSRPTGELFF. DNA for the CDR3: TGTGCCAGCAGCTCCCGACCCACCGGGGAGCTGTTTTTT.

The rearrangement links TRBV24-1 to TRBJ2-1; 8 nucleotides line up with TRBD1. This CDR3 has 14 amino acids. CDR1 and CDR2 from the germline V gene are KGHDR and SFDVKD. Trimming cost V 3 bases and J 6 bases; bases outside gene matches: 3. The CDR3 DNA reads as TGTGCCACCAGTGATCCCCAGGGGGCCAATGAGCAGTTCTTC. Translated, it gives CATSDPQGANEQFF.

The CDR3 coding sequence is TGTGCCAGCAGTCCGGTGAGCTCCTATAATTCACCCCTCCACTTT. This sequence encodes CASSPVSSYNSPLHF. This sequence joins TRBV6-2 or TRBV6-3 and TRBJ1-6; D remains ambiguous. This CDR3 has 15 residues. Germline V gives CDR1 MNHEY, CDR2 SVGEGT. V was pared by 5 bases and J by 0 bases, with 8 bases between.

This chain connects TRBV19 to TRBJ2-1, with D unclear. Germline V gene sequence: CDR1 LNHDA, CDR2 SQIVND (reference sequence). V was trimmed by 5 bases and J by 4 bases, leaving 12 bases between them. This CDR3 contains 14 residues. The CDR3 reads CASSYGRKYNEQFF. CDR3 nucleotide sequence: TGTGCCAGTAGTTACGGTAGAAAGTACAATGAGCAGTTCTTC.

The chain's CDR3 is CASSSQGNTGELFF. The CDR3 nucleotides are TGTGCCAGCAGCTCCCAGGGGAACACCGGGGAGCTGTTTTTT. This chain joins TRBV7-3 and TRBJ2-2; possibly TRBD1 for D (5 bases). V was trimmed by 4 bases and J by 1 base, leaving 7 bases between them. The CDR3 runs 14 residues. Germline lookup yields CDR1 SGHTA and CDR2 FQGTGA.

V and J are TRBV2 and TRBJ1-3; 7 bases agree with TRBD1. J lost 3 bases, V lost 5 bases, and 10 bases had no gene match. The CDR3 loop spans 16 amino acids. Germline V lookup: CDR1 SNHLY, CDR2 FYNNEI. The CDR3 sequence: CASSSNRGGNGNTIYF. DNA for the CDR3: TGTGCCAGCAGTTCCAACAGGGGCGGTAATGGAAACACCATATATTTT.

This clone has just one count. The chain employs TRBV6-5 and TRBJ2-1; D unresolved. From germline, CDR1 is MNHEY and CDR2 SVGAGI. This CDR3 is built from 15 residues. Trimming shortened V by 6 bases and J by 9 bases, and 21 bases separated the two germline ends. The CDR3, as DNA: TGTGCCAGCAGACCCACTCCGTTAGCTTTGGGTGAGCAGTTCTTC. This codes for CASRPTPLALGEQFF.

The J gene is TRBJ1-1, the V gene TRBV30; D is unclear. The V end lost 1 base, the J end lost 5 bases, and 26 bases lay between the germline ends. The CDR3 totals 18 residues. Looked up from germline, CDR1 is GTSNPN and CDR2 is SVGIG (reference sequence). DNA of the CDR3: TGTGCCTGGAGTGGGGGAATGGTAGGGCGACCTCTTTGGACTGAAGCTTTCTTT. It specifies CAWSGGMVGRPLWTEAFF.

The chain couples TRBV6-5 to TRBJ2-1; no clear D gene. Trimming removed 2 bases at V and 9 bases at J, with 20 bases between. Germline CDR1 and CDR2: MNHEY and SVGAGI. The CDR3 runs to 16 residues. Here the CDR3 DNA reads TGTGCCAGCAGTTACCTACTTCCCGACCTCGGTGGTGAGCAGTTCTTC. Encoded protein: CASSYLLPDLGGEQFF.